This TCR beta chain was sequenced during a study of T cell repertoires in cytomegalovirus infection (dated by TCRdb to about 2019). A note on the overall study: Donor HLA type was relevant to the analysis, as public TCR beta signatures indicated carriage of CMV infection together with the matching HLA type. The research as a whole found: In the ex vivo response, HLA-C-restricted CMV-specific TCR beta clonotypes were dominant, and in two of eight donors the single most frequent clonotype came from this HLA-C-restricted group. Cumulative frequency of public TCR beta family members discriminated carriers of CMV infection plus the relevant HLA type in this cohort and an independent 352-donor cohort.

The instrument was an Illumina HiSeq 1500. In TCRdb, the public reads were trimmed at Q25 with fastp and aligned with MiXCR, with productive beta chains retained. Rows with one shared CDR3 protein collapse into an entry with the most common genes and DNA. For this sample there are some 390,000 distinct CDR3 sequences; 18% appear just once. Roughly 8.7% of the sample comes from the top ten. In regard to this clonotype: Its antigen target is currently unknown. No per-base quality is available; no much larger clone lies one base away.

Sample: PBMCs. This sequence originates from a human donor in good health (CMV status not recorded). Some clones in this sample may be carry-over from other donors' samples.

The base sequence is TGCAGCGTTGGGTCAGGAAACACTGAAGCTTTCTTT. The encoded protein is CSVGSGNTEAFF. The chain uses TRBV29-1 and TRBJ1-1, with the D gene call left open. From the cysteine through the phenylalanine, the CDR3 covers 12 amino acids. Just the 36-base CDR3 DNA is kept, in frame starting at base 1. CDR1 and CDR2 are drawn from the germline V gene: SQVTM, ANQGSEA. A distance of 8 bases separates the germline ends of V and J, which lose 4 bases and 2 bases respectively.